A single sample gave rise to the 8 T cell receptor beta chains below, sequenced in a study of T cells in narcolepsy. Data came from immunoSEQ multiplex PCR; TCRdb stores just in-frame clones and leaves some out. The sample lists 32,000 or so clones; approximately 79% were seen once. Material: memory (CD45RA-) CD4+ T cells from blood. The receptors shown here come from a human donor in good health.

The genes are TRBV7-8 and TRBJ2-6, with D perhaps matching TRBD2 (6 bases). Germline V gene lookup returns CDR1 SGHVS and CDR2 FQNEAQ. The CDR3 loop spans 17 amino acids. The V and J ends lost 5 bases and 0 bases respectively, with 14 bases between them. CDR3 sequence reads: CASSVGGEVSGANVLTF. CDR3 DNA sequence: TGTGCCAGCAGCGTCGGAGGGGAGGTCTCTGGGGCCAACGTCCTGACTTTC.

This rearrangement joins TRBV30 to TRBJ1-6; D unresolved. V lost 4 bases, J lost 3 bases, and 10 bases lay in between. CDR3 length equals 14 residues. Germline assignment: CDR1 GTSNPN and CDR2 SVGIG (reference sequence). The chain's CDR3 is CAWTGQLYNSPLHF. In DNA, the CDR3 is TGTGCCTGGACAGGTCAACTCTATAATTCACCCCTCCACTTT.

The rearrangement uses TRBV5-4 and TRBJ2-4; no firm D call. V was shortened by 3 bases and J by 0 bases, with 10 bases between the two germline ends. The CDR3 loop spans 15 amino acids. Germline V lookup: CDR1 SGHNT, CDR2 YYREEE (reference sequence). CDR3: CASSSATLAKNIQYF. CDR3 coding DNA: TGTGCCAGCAGCTCGGCCACATTAGCCAAAAACATTCAGTACTTC. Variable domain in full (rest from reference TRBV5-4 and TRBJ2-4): ETGVTQSPTHLIKTRGQQVTLRCSSQSGHNTVSWYQQALGQGPQFIFQYYREEENGRGNFPPRFSGLQFPNYSSELNVNALELDDSALYLCASSSATLAKNIQYFGAGTRLSVL.

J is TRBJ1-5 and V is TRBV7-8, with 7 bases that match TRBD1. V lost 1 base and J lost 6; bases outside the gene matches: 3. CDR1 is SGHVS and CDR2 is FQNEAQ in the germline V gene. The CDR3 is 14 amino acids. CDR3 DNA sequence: TGTGCCAGCAGCTTAGAACAGGGGCGTCAGCCCCAGCATTTT. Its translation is CASSLEQGRQPQHF.

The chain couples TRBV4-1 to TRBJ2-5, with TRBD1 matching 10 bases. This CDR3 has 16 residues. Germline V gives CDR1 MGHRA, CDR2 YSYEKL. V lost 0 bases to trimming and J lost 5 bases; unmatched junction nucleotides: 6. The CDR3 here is CASSQEVRQGAETQYF. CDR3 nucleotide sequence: TGCGCCAGCAGCCAAGAAGTCCGACAGGGGGCTGAGACCCAGTACTTC.

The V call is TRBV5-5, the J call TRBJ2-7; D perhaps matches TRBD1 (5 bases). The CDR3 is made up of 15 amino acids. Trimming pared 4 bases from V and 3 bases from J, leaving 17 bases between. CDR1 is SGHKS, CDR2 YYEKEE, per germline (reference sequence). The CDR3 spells CASSETPIRDYEQYF. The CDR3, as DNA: TGTGCCAGCAGCGAAACCCCCATCAGGGACTACGAGCAGTACTTC.

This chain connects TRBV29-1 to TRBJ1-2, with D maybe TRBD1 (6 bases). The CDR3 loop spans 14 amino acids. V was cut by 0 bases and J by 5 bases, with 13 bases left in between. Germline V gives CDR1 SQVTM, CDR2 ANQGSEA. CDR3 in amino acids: CSVEDLNRAYGYTF. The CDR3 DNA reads TGCAGCGTTGAAGATCTTAACAGGGCATATGGCTACACCTTC.

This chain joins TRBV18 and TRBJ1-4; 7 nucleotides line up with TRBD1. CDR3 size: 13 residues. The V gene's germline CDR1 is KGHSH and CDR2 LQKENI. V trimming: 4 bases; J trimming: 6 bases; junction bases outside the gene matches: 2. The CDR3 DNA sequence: TGTGCCAGCTCACAGGGGGCTTATGAAAAACTGTTTTTT. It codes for CASSQGAYEKLFF. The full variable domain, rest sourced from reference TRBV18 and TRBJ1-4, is NAGVMQNPRHLVRRRGQEARLRCSPMKGHSHVYWYRQLPEEGLKFMVYLQKENIIDESGMPKERFSAEFPKEGPSILRIQQVVRGDSAAYFCASSQGAYEKLFFGSGTQLSVL.